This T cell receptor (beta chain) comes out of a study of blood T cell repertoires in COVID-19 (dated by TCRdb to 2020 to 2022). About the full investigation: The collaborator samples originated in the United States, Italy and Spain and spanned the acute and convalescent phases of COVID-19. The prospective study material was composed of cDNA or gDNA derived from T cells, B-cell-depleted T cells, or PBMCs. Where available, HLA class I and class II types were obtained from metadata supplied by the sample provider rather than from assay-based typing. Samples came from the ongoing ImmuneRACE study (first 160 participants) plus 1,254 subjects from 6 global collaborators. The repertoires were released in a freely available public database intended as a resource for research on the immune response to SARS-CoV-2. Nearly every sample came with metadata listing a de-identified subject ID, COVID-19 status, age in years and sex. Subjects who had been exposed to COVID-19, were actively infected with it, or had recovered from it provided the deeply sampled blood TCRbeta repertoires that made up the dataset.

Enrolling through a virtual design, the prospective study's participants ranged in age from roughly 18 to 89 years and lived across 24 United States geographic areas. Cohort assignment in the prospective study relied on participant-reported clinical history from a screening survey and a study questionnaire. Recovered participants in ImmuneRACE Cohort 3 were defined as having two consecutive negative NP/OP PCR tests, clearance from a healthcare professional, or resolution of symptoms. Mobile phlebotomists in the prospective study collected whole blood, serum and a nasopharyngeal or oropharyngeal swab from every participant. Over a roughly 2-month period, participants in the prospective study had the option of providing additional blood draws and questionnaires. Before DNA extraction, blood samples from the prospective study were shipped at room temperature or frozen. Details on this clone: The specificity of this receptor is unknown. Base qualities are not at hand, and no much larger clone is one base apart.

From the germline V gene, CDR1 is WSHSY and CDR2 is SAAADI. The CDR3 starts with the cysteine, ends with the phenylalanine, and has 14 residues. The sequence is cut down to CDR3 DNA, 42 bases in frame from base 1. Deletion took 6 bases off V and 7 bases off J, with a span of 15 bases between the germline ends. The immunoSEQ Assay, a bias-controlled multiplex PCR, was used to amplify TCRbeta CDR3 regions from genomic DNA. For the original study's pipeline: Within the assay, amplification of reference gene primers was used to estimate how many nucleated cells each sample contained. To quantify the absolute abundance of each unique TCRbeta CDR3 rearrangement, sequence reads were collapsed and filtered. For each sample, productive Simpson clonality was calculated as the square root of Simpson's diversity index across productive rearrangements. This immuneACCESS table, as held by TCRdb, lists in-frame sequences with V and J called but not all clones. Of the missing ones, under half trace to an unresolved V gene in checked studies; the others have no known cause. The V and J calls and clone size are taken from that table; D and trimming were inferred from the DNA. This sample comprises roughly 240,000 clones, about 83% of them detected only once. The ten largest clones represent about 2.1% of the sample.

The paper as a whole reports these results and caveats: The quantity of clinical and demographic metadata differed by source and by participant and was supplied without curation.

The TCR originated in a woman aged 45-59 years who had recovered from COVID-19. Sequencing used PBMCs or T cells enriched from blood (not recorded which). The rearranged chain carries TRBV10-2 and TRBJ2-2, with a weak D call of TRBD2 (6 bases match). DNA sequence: TGCGCCAGCAGAGGAGGGGAGGTCGGCGGGGAGCTGTTTTTT. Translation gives CASRGGEVGGELFF.